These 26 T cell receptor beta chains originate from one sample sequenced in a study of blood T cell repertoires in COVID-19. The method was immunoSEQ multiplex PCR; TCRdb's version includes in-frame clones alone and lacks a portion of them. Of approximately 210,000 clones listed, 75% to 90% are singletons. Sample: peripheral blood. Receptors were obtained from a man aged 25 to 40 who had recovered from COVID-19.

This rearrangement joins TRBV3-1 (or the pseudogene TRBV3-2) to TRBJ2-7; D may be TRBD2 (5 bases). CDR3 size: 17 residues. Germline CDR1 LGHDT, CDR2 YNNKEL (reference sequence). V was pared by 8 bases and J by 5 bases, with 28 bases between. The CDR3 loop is CASASSIIKGGNHEQYF. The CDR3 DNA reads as TGTGCCAGCGCGTCATCAATCATAAAAGGAGGCAACCACGAGCAGTACTTC.

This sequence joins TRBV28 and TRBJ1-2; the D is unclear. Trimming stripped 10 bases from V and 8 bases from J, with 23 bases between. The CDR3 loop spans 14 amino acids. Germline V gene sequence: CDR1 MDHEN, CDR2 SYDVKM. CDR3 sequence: CAIQEDRPGGGYTF. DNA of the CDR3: TGTGCCATCCAGGAGGACCGCCCCGGAGGCGGCTACACCTTC.

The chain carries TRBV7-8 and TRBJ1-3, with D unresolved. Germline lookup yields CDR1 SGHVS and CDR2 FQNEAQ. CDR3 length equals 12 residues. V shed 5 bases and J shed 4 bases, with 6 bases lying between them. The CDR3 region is CASSPSGNTIYF. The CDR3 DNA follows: TGTGCCAGCAGCCCGTCGGGAAACACCATATATTTT.

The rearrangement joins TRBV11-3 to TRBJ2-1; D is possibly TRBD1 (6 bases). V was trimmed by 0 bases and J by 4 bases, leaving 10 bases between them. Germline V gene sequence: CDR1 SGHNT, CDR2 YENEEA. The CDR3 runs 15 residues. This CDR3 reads CASSLDGTLYNEQFF. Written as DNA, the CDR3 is TGTGCCAGCAGCTTAGATGGGACACTATACAATGAGCAGTTCTTC.

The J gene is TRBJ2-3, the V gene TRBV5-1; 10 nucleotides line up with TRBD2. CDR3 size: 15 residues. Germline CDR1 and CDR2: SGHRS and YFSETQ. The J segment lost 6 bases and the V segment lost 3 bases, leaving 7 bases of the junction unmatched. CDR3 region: CASSWSGGAADTQYF. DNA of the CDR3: TGCGCCAGCAGCTGGAGCGGGGGGGCAGCTGATACGCAGTATTTT.

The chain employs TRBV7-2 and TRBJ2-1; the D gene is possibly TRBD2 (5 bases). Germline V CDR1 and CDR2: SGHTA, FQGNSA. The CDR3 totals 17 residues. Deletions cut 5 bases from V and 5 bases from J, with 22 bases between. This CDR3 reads CASSHMRAGGFHNEQFF. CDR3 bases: TGTGCCAGCAGCCACATGCGGGCGGGTGGGTTTCACAATGAGCAGTTCTTC.

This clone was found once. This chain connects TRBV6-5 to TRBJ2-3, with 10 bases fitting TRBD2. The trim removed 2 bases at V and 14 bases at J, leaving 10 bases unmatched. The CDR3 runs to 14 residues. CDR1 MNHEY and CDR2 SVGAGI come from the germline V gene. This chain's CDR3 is CASSYLRSGGAVYF. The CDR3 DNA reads TGTGCCAGCAGTTACCTCCGGAGCGGGGGGGCGGTGTATTTT.

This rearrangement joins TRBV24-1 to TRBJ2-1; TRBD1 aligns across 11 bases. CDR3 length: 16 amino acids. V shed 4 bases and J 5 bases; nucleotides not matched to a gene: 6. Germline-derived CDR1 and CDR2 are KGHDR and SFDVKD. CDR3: CATSERGTGGDNEQFF. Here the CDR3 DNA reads TGTGCCACCAGTGAACGTGGGACAGGGGGAGACAATGAGCAGTTCTTC.

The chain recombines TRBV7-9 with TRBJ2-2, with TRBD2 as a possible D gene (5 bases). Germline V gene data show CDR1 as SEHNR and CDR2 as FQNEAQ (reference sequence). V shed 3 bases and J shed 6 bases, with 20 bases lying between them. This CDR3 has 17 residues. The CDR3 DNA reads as TGTGCCAGCAGCTTCGGGGTTCCCGTGAGTAGCTCCGGGGAGCTGTTTTTT. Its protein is CASSFGVPVSSSGELFF.

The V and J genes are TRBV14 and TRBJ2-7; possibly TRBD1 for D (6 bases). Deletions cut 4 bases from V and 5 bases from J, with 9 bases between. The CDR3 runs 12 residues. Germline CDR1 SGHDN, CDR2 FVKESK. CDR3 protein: CASSPGVNEQYF. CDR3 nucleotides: TGTGCCAGCAGCCCAGGGGTGAACGAGCAGTACTTC.

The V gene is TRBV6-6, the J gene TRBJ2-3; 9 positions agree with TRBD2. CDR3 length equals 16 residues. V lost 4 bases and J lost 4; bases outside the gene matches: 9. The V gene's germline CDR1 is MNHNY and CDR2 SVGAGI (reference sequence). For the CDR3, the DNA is TGTGCCAGCAGTTTAGGAATGCGGGGGGGCCCAGATACGCAGTATTTT. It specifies CASSLGMRGGPDTQYF.

The CDR3 sequence is CASSLGGPNGYTF. CDR3 nucleotide sequence: TGCGCCAGCAGCTTGGGAGGGCCCAATGGCTACACCTTC. The chain couples TRBV5-1 to TRBJ1-2; D uncertain. Germline CDR1 SGHRS, CDR2 YFSETQ. There are 13 residues in the CDR3. Trimming pared 0 bases from V and 6 bases from J, leaving 9 bases between.

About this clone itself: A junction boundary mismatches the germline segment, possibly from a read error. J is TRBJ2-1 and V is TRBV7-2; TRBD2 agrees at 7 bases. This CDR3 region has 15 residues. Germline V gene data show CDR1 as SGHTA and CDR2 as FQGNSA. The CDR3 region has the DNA TGTGCCAGCAGCTTAGCTGGGGGGACCCTGTGGGGGGGAATCTTC. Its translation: CASSLAGGTLWGGIF.

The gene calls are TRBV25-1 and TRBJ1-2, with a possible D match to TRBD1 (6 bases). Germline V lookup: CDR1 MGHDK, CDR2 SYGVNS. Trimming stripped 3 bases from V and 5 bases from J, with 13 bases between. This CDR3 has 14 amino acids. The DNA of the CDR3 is TGTGCCAGCAGTGAGGCGACAGGTACTTATGGCTACACCTTC. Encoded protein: CASSEATGTYGYTF.

The CDR3 DNA reads TGTGCCATCAGTGAGTACGGGGTCGATCAGCCCCAGCATTTT. It translates to CAISEYGVDQPQHF. This sequence joins TRBV10-3 and TRBJ1-5; unclear D gene. The CDR3 totals 14 residues. V lost 1 base and J 5 bases, leaving 9 bases between the germline ends. Germline V lookup: CDR1 ENHRY, CDR2 SYGVKD.

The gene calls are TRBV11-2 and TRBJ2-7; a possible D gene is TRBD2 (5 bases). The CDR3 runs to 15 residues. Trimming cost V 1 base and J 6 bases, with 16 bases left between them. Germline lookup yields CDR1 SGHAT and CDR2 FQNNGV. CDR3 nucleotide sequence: TGTGCCAGCAGCTTAGGCAGTCAGTCCACTAGCGAGCAGTACTTC. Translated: CASSLGSQSTSEQYF. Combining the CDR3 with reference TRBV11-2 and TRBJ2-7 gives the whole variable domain EAGVAQSPRYKIIEKRQSVAFWCNPISGHATLYWYQQILGQGPKLLIQFQNNGVVDDSQLPKDRFSAERLKGVDSTLKIQPAKLEDSAVYLCASSLGSQSTSEQYFGPGTRLTVT.

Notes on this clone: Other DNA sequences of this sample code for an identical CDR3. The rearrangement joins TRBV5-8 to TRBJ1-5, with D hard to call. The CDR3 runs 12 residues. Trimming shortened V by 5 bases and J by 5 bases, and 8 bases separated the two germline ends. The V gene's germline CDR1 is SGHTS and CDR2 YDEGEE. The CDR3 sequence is CASSFGHQPQHF. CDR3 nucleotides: TGTGCCAGCAGTTTCGGTCATCAGCCCCAGCATTTT.

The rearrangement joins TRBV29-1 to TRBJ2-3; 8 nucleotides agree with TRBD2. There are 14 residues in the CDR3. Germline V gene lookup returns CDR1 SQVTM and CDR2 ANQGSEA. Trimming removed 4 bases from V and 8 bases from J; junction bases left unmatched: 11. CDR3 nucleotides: TGCAGCGTTGCACGGGAGGCGGGGGGCACTACGCAGTATTTT. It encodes CSVAREAGGTTQYF.

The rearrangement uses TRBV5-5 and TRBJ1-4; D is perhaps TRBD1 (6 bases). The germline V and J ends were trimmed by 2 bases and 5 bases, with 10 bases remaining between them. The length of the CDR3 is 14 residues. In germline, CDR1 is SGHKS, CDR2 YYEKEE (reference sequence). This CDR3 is CASSFAGDNEKLFF. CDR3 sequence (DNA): TGTGCCAGCAGCTTTGCAGGGGACAATGAAAAACTGTTTTTT.

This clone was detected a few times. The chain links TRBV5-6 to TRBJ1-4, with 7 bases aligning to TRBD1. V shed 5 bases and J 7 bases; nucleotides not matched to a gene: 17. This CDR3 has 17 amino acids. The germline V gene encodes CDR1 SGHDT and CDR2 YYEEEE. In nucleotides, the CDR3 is TGTGCCAGCAGTAGCTTGTGGGCAGGGGGACGGCCTGAAAAACTGTTTTTT. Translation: CASSSLWAGGRPEKLFF.

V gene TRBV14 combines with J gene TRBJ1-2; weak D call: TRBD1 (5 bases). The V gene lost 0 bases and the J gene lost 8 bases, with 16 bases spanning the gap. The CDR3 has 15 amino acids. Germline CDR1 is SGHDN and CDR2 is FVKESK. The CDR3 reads CASSQDRWGFTGYTF. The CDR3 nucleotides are TGTGCCAGCAGCCAAGATCGGTGGGGCTTCACCGGCTACACCTTC.

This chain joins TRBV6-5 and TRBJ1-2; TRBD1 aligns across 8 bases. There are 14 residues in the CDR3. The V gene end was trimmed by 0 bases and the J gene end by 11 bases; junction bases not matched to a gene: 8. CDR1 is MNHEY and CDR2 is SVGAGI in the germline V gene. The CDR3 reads CASSYSTTTGAYTF. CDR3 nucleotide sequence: TGTGCCAGCAGTTACTCAACCACGACAGGGGCTTACACCTTC.

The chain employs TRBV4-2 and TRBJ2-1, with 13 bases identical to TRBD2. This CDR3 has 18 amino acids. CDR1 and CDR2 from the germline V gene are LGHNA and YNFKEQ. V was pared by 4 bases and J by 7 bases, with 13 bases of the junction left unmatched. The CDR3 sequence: CASSPLELTSGGMNEQFF. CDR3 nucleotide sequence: TGTGCCAGCAGCCCCTTAGAATTGACTAGCGGGGGGATGAATGAGCAGTTCTTC.

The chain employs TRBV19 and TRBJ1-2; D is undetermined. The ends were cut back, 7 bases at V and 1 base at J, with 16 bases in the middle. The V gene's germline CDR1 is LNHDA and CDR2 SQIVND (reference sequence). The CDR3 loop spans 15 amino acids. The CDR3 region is CASTWASGLNYGYTF. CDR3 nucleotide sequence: TGTGCCAGTACCTGGGCATCCGGACTTAACTATGGCTACACCTTC. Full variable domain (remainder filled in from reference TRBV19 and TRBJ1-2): DGGITQSPKYLFRKEGQNVTLSCEQNLNHDAMYWYRQDPGQGLRLIYYSQIVNDFQKGDIAEGYSVSREKKESFPLTVTSAQKNPTAFYLCASTWASGLNYGYTFGSGTRLTVV.

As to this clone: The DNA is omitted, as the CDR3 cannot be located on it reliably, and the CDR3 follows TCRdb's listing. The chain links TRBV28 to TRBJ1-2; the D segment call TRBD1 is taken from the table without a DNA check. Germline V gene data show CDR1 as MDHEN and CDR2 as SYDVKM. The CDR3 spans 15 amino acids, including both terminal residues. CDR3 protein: CASSTSGQGDYGYTF.

CDR3 sequence: CASSLFTGNYEQYF. The CDR3 DNA reads TGTGCCAGCAGCTTATTTACAGGGAACTACGAGCAGTACTTC. The chain is built from TRBV7-9 and TRBJ2-7; maybe TRBD1 (6 bases). Germline V gene lookup returns CDR1 SEHNR and CDR2 FQNEAQ (reference sequence). The CDR3 contains 14 residues. The V and J ends lost 2 bases and 3 bases respectively, with 11 bases between them.